This is a list of T cell receptor beta chains from one sample in a study of spatial heterogeneity in lung cancer. TCRdb passed the 5' RACE reads through MiXCR, listing each CDR3 protein once. The repertoire has 80,000 to 95,000 distinct CDR3 sequences, 7.5% to 10% of them found once; the top ten carry 6.9%. The sample in question was PBMCs, obtained at surgery. The receptors were gathered from a male donor with early-stage non-small cell lung cancer. Each CDR3 is given with its conserved first and last residue. The D gene is left open where the match is weak. Not all rows give a size; the values are once, few, many and, for expanded clones, a class.

J gene: TRBJ2-3
D gene: TRBD2
V gene: TRBV7-9
clone size: -
CDR3 protein: CVSSPLAGDTQYF
CDR3 DNA: TGTGTCAGCAGCCCTCTAGCGGGAGATACGCAGTATTTT

J gene: TRBJ1-4
D gene: -
V gene: TRBV28
clone size: many
CDR3 protein: CASSPMVEKLFF
CDR3 DNA: TGTGCCAGCAGTCCTATGGTGGAAAAACTGTTTTTT

J gene: TRBJ1-5
D gene: -
V gene: TRBV7-2
clone size: -
CDR3 protein: CASSLRGDDQPQHF
CDR3 DNA: TGTGCCAGCAGCTTGCGGGGGGATGATCAGCCCCAGCATTTT

J gene: TRBJ1-1
D gene: -
V gene: TRBV20-1
clone size: many
CDR3 protein: CSAPGRLNTEAFF
CDR3 DNA: TGCAGTGCCCCGGGACGGCTGAACACTGAAGCTTTCTTT

J gene: TRBJ2-7
D gene: -
V gene: TRBV5-1
clone size: -
CDR3 protein: CASSISGTYYEQYF
CDR3 DNA: TGCGCCAGCAGCATCTCCGGGACATACTACGAGCAGTACTTC

J gene: TRBJ2-5
D gene: -
V gene: TRBV2
clone size: many
CDR3 protein: CASSSGRLSGETQYF
CDR3 DNA: TGTGCCAGCAGCTCGGGACGGCTTAGTGGAGAGACCCAGTACTTC

J gene: TRBJ2-7
D gene: -
V gene: TRBV9
clone size: many
CDR3 protein: CASSIGDGNYEQYF
CDR3 DNA: TGTGCCAGCAGCATCGGGGACGGAAACTACGAGCAGTACTTC

J gene: TRBJ2-1
D gene: TRBD2
V gene: TRBV19
clone size: many
CDR3 protein: CASSIGAGVSEQFF
CDR3 DNA: TGTGCCAGTAGTATAGGGGCGGGAGTCAGTGAGCAGTTCTTC

J gene: TRBJ1-2
D gene: -
V gene: TRBV7-9
clone size: -
CDR3 protein: CASSPGANYGYTF
CDR3 DNA: TGTGCCAGCAGCCCCGGGGCGAACTATGGCTACACCTTC

J gene: TRBJ2-5
D gene: -
V gene: TRBV25-1
clone size: many
CDR3 protein: CASSDLTEETQYF
CDR3 DNA: TGTGCCAGCAGTGACTTAACTGAAGAGACCCAGTACTTC

J gene: TRBJ1-3
D gene: -
V gene: TRBV15
clone size: -
CDR3 protein: CATSRDGVPGNTIYF
CDR3 DNA: TGTGCCACCAGCAGAGATGGAGTCCCTGGAAACACCATATATTTT

J gene: TRBJ1-2
D gene: TRBD1
V gene: TRBV12-3/TRBV12-4
clone size: -
CDR3 protein: CASRTGGNYGYTF
CDR3 DNA: TGTGCCAGCAGAACAGGGGGTAACTATGGCTACACCTTC

J gene: TRBJ2-7
D gene: -
V gene: TRBV5-1
clone size: few
CDR3 protein: CASSLSPGNFNEQYF
CDR3 DNA: TGCGCCAGCAGCTTGTCTCCAGGGAACTTTAACGAGCAGTACTTC

J gene: TRBJ2-2
D gene: -
V gene: TRBV7-9
clone size: -
CDR3 protein: CASSAHRVDPNTGELFF
CDR3 DNA: TGTGCCAGCAGCGCCCACAGGGTTGACCCGAACACCGGGGAGCTGTTTTTT

J gene: TRBJ2-3
D gene: -
V gene: TRBV12-3/TRBV12-4
clone size: -
CDR3 protein: CASSTVNTQYF
CDR3 DNA: TGTGCCAGCAGTACCGTCAATACGCAGTATTTT

J gene: TRBJ2-7
D gene: TRBD1
V gene: TRBV28
clone size: few
CDR3 protein: CASSPGQGTGEQYF
CDR3 DNA: TGTGCCAGCAGCCCGGGACAGGGTACGGGTGAGCAGTACTTC

J gene: TRBJ2-2
D gene: -
V gene: TRBV21-1
clone size: few
CDR3 protein: CASSTTGPSLGTGELFF
CDR3 DNA: TGTGCCAGCAGCACTACGGGACCGTCCTTAGGCACCGGGGAGCTGTTTTTT

J gene: TRBJ2-7
D gene: TRBD2
V gene: TRBV7-2
clone size: -
CDR3 protein: CASSLGMREYEQYF
CDR3 DNA: TGTGCCAGCAGCTTAGGTATGCGGGAGTACGAGCAGTACTTC

J gene: TRBJ2-7
D gene: -
V gene: TRBV5-5
clone size: many
CDR3 protein: CASSLSSPPYEQYF
CDR3 DNA: TGTGCCAGCAGCTTGTCCAGCCCCCCCTACGAGCAGTACTTC

J gene: TRBJ2-3
D gene: TRBD1
V gene: TRBV9
clone size: few
CDR3 protein: CASSLGQGEDTQYF
CDR3 DNA: TGTGCCAGCAGCCTCGGACAGGGGGAAGATACGCAGTATTTT

J gene: TRBJ1-3
D gene: -
V gene: TRBV20-1
clone size: many
CDR3 protein: CSAIEGQRKDTIYF
CDR3 DNA: TGCAGTGCTATTGAGGGACAACGAAAGGACACCATATATTTT

J gene: TRBJ2-1
D gene: -
V gene: TRBV12-3/TRBV12-4
clone size: few
CDR3 protein: CASSRDSVEQFF
CDR3 DNA: TGTGCCAGCAGCCGCGACTCAGTCGAGCAGTTCTTC

J gene: TRBJ2-7
D gene: -
V gene: TRBV28
clone size: many
CDR3 protein: CASSFGPRNEQYF
CDR3 DNA: TGTGCCAGCAGTTTCGGTCCACGGAACGAGCAGTACTTC

J gene: TRBJ1-6
D gene: -
V gene: TRBV7-2
clone size: -
CDR3 protein: CASSLFPSSYNSPLHF
CDR3 DNA: TGTGCCAGCAGCTTATTTCCGAGCTCCTATAATTCACCCCTCCACTTT

J gene: TRBJ2-5
D gene: -
V gene: TRBV28
clone size: few
CDR3 protein: CASSLGRQETQYF
CDR3 DNA: TGTGCCAGCAGTTTGGGTAGGCAAGAGACCCAGTACTTC

J gene: TRBJ2-5
D gene: -
V gene: TRBV5-1
clone size: many
CDR3 protein: CASSLDRGGETQYF
CDR3 DNA: TGCGCCAGCAGCTTGGACCGGGGCGGGGAGACCCAGTACTTC

J gene: TRBJ2-5
D gene: -
V gene: TRBV5-1
clone size: many
CDR3 protein: CASSLEASSRPGAQYF
CDR3 DNA: TGCGCCAGCAGCTTGGAGGCTAGCAGCCGCCCCGGGGCCCAGTACTTC

J gene: TRBJ2-7
D gene: -
V gene: TRBV10-3
clone size: few
CDR3 protein: CAISAPGGAYEQYF
CDR3 DNA: TGTGCCATCAGTGCCCCAGGAGGGGCCTACGAGCAGTACTTC

J gene: TRBJ2-5
D gene: TRBD2
V gene: TRBV20-1
clone size: -
CDR3 protein: CSASGTSGSQETQYF
CDR3 DNA: TGCAGTGCATCGGGGACTAGCGGGAGCCAAGAGACCCAGTACTTC

J gene: TRBJ2-7
D gene: TRBD2
V gene: TRBV29-1
clone size: many
CDR3 protein: CSAGLAGLYEQYF
CDR3 DNA: TGCAGCGCCGGACTAGCGGGCCTCTACGAGCAGTACTTC

J gene: TRBJ1-5
D gene: -
V gene: TRBV12-5
clone size: many
CDR3 protein: CASGWTSSNQPQHF
CDR3 DNA: TGTGCTAGTGGTTGGACAAGCAGCAATCAGCCCCAGCATTTT

J gene: TRBJ1-4
D gene: -
V gene: TRBV20-1
clone size: many
CDR3 protein: CSARDPARGNEKLFF
CDR3 DNA: TGCAGTGCTAGAGATCCGGCCAGGGGAAATGAAAAACTGTTTTTT

J gene: TRBJ1-1
D gene: -
V gene: TRBV10-3
clone size: -
CDR3 protein: CAITDPGSDTEAFF
CDR3 DNA: TGTGCCATCACTGACCCCGGGAGTGACACTGAAGCTTTCTTT

J gene: TRBJ2-3
D gene: TRBD2
V gene: TRBV6-5
clone size: many
CDR3 protein: CASSSILAGADTQYF
CDR3 DNA: TGTGCCAGCAGCTCCATACTAGCGGGGGCAGATACGCAGTATTTT

J gene: TRBJ2-7
D gene: TRBD2
V gene: TRBV25-1
clone size: medium-sized
CDR3 protein: CASSGGGAYEQYF
CDR3 DNA: TGTGCCAGCAGTGGTGGGGGGGCCTACGAGCAGTACTTC

J gene: TRBJ2-7
D gene: -
V gene: TRBV7-2
clone size: few
CDR3 protein: CASSLAVRAYEQYF
CDR3 DNA: TGTGCCAGCAGCTTAGCGGTTCGGGCCTACGAGCAGTACTTC

J gene: TRBJ2-2
D gene: TRBD1
V gene: TRBV5-1
clone size: few
CDR3 protein: CASSSSGGAGTGELFF
CDR3 DNA: TGCGCCAGCAGCTCGTCAGGGGGCGCAGGGACCGGGGAGCTGTTTTTT

J gene: TRBJ2-1
D gene: -
V gene: TRBV2
clone size: few
CDR3 protein: CASKDRSSYNEQFF
CDR3 DNA: TGTGCCAGCAAGGACCGAAGCTCCTACAATGAGCAGTTCTTC

J gene: TRBJ2-1
D gene: TRBD2
V gene: TRBV5-1
clone size: -
CDR3 protein: CASSRAGGVDEQFF
CDR3 DNA: TGCGCCAGCAGCCGAGCGGGAGGAGTTGATGAGCAGTTCTTC

J gene: TRBJ1-2
D gene: TRBD1
V gene: TRBV2
clone size: -
CDR3 protein: CANRDRLNYGYTF
CDR3 DNA: TGTGCCAACCGGGACAGGCTAAACTATGGCTACACCTTC

J gene: TRBJ2-3
D gene: TRBD2
V gene: TRBV5-1
clone size: many
CDR3 protein: CASSIGGGEDTQYF
CDR3 DNA: TGCGCCAGCAGCATTGGCGGGGGGGAAGATACGCAGTATTTT

J gene: TRBJ1-5
D gene: TRBD1
V gene: TRBV5-8
clone size: many
CDR3 protein: CASSVGQGAGNQPQHF
CDR3 DNA: TGTGCCAGCAGCGTTGGACAGGGGGCAGGCAATCAGCCCCAGCATTTT

J gene: TRBJ2-1
D gene: -
V gene: TRBV5-1
clone size: few
CDR3 protein: CASTGENQRNEQFF
CDR3 DNA: TGCGCCAGCACCGGGGAGAATCAGAGGAATGAGCAGTTCTTC

J gene: TRBJ2-2
D gene: -
V gene: TRBV12-3/TRBV12-4
clone size: -
CDR3 protein: CASGGRVLFANTGELFF
CDR3 DNA: TGTGCCAGCGGGGGCAGGGTCCTGTTCGCGAACACCGGGGAGCTGTTTTTT

J gene: TRBJ2-2
D gene: TRBD1
V gene: TRBV3-1
clone size: -
CDR3 protein: CASSSRQGAGELFF
CDR3 DNA: TGTGCCAGCAGCAGTCGACAGGGGGCCGGGGAGCTGTTTTTT

J gene: TRBJ1-2
D gene: -
V gene: TRBV20-1
clone size: -
CDR3 protein: CSAPKEFHGYTF
CDR3 DNA: TGCAGTGCTCCCAAGGAGTTCCATGGCTACACCTTC

J gene: TRBJ2-7
D gene: TRBD2
V gene: TRBV20-1
clone size: -
CDR3 protein: CSAKWEGQSYEQYF
CDR3 DNA: TGCAGTGCTAAATGGGAGGGCCAATCCTACGAGCAGTACTTC

J gene: TRBJ2-2
D gene: TRBD2
V gene: TRBV2
clone size: many
CDR3 protein: CATPGLAGSGELFF
CDR3 DNA: TGTGCCACCCCCGGTCTAGCGGGATCCGGGGAGCTGTTTTTT

J gene: TRBJ2-3
D gene: -
V gene: TRBV20-1
clone size: many
CDR3 protein: CSAKAQPISTDTQYF
CDR3 DNA: TGCAGTGCTAAGGCCCAGCCCATTAGCACAGATACGCAGTATTTT